These 21 T cell receptor beta chains were all obtained from the same sample, sequenced in a study of CD8 T cells in ankylosing spondylitis. From the 5' RACE reads, TCRdb called clonotypes with MiXCR, one entry per CDR3 protein. The sample yields 150,000 or so distinct CDR3 sequences, 15% to 20% seen once. The sequenced material came from blood, either unsorted or a sorted T cell fraction (not recorded which). These receptor sequences come from a male donor with ankylosing spondylitis or in good health (not recorded which).

There are a few counts of this clonotype. CDR3 coding DNA: TGTGCCTGGAGCAAGACGGACGGACCGGAAAAACTGTTTTTT. Protein: CAWSKTDGPEKLFF. The rearrangement uses TRBV30 and TRBJ1-4; D gene uncertain. CDR1 and CDR2 (germline): GTSNPN, SVGIG (reference sequence). The CDR3 length is 14 residues. V was shortened by 3 bases and J by 8 bases, with 16 bases between the two germline ends.

This clonotype was seen many times. The chain recombines TRBV12-3 or TRBV12-4 with TRBJ2-7, with a weak D call TRBD1 (5 bases). The CDR3 sequence is 14 residues long. V dropped 4 bases and J dropped 3 bases, with 13 bases sitting between them. The CDR3: CASSYRGQDYEQYF. DNA for the CDR3: TGTGCCAGCAGTTACCGAGGACAAGACTACGAGCAGTACTTC.

This clonotype was counted at least ten times. The chain recombines TRBV6-5 with TRBJ2-3; D perhaps matches TRBD2 (5 bases). Germline loops: CDR1 MNHEY, CDR2 SVGAGI. This CDR3 has 17 amino acids. Trimming took off 0 bases at V and 5 bases at J, with 18 bases between the two ends. The CDR3 bases are TGTGCCAGCAGTTACTCAGGAGTGGGAGTCATTGTAGATACGCAGTATTTT. Protein: CASSYSGVGVIVDTQYF.

CDR3 residues: CASSRDSYNTGELFF. The CDR3 region has the DNA TGTGCCAGCTCACGGGACAGCTACAACACCGGGGAGCTGTTTTTT. The chain carries TRBV18 and TRBJ2-2, with 7 bases aligning to TRBD1. V was pared by 4 bases and J by 2 bases, with 4 bases of the junction left unmatched. The CDR3 is 15 residues long. The germline CDR1 and CDR2 sequences are KGHSH and LQKENI.

The chain links TRBV7-8 to TRBJ1-5, with a weak D call TRBD1 (6 bases). The CDR3 is 14 residues long. V was clipped by 5 bases and J by 6 bases, with 14 bases between them. Per germline, CDR1 SGHVS and CDR2 FQNEAQ. Written as DNA, the CDR3 is TGTGCCAGCAGCCCTACCGACAGGCTTCAGCCCCAGCATTTT. Amino acid sequence: CASSPTDRLQPQHF.

This clonotype was seen a handful of times. The V call is TRBV5-1, the J call TRBJ2-1; D uncertain. The CDR3 runs 11 residues. V lost 0 bases to trimming and J lost 8 bases, with 3 bases between them. CDR1 and CDR2 from the germline V gene are SGHRS and YFSETQ. CDR3 amino acids: CASSLADEQFF. The CDR3 region has the DNA TGCGCCAGCAGCTTGGCTGATGAGCAGTTCTTC.

This clonotype has just a few counts. This chain joins TRBV20-1 and TRBJ1-1, with D uncertain. This CDR3 has 14 amino acids. Looked up from germline, CDR1 is DFQATT and CDR2 is SNEGSKA (reference sequence). Trimming shortened V by 2 bases and J by 1 base, and 11 bases separated the two germline ends. Here the CDR3 reads CSARHKPWNTEAFF. The DNA of the CDR3 is TGCAGTGCTAGACATAAACCCTGGAACACTGAAGCTTTCTTT.

This clonotype was seen repeatedly, ten times or more. The genes are TRBV29-1 and TRBJ1-3; D gene uncertain. The CDR3 contains 12 residues. The V and J ends lost 5 bases and 0 bases respectively, with 5 bases between them. The V gene's germline CDR1 is SQVTM and CDR2 ANQGSEA. CDR3 in amino acids: CSVWVSGNTIYF. CDR3 sequence (DNA): TGCAGCGTTTGGGTCTCTGGAAACACCATATATTTT.

This clonotype came up a few times. V usage is TRBV28 and J usage is TRBJ2-3, with D tentatively TRBD2 (6 bases). The CDR3 totals 13 residues. Per germline, CDR1 MDHEN and CDR2 SYDVKM. V dropped 8 bases and J dropped 4 bases, with 13 bases sitting between them. Written as DNA, the CDR3 is TGTGCCAGCCGGGACTCGGGGTCAGATACGCAGTATTTT. Its translation is CASRDSGSDTQYF. The full variable domain, in which reference TRBV28 and TRBJ2-3 provide the parts outside the CDR3, is DVKVTQSSRYLVKRTGEKVFLECVQDMDHENMFWYRQDPGLGLRLIYFSYDVKMKEKGDIPEGYSVSREKKERFSLILESASTNQTSMYLCASRDSGSDTQYFGPGTRLTVL.

The V and J genes are TRBV28 and TRBJ1-1; D is unclear. The CDR3 runs to 11 residues. The ends were cut back, 4 bases at V and 3 bases at J, with 3 bases in the middle. Germline V gene sequence: CDR1 MDHEN, CDR2 SYDVKM. CDR3 bases: TGTGCCAGCAGTTACTACACTGAAGCTTTCTTT. Encoded protein: CASSYYTEAFF.

The chain couples TRBV3-1 to TRBJ2-1; no clear D. CDR3 length: 16 amino acids. Germline assignment: CDR1 LGHDT and CDR2 YNNKEL (reference sequence). With 1 base removed from V and 4 bases from J, the gap between germline ends came to 14 bases. DNA of the CDR3: TGTGCCAGCAGCCAAGCTGTGGGTTTCGATTACAATGAGCAGTTCTTC. This codes for CASSQAVGFDYNEQFF.

J is TRBJ2-4 and V is TRBV28; D gene unclear. Germline CDR1 is MDHEN and CDR2 is SYDVKM. Trimming took off 6 bases at V and 3 bases at J, with 12 bases between the two ends. The CDR3 has 14 residues. CDR3 region: CASRTPGFKNIQYF. CDR3 sequence (DNA): TGTGCCAGCAGGACTCCGGGCTTCAAAAACATTCAGTACTTC.

The J gene is TRBJ1-3, the V gene TRBV10-3; D might be TRBD1 (5 bases). The CDR3 length is 17 residues. In germline, CDR1 is ENHRY, CDR2 SYGVKD. The germline V and J ends were trimmed by 4 bases and 0 bases, with 16 bases remaining between them. The CDR3 here is CAISVPGAGLSGNTIYF. In nucleotides, the CDR3 is TGTGCCATCAGTGTCCCCGGGGCGGGCCTCTCTGGAAACACCATATATTTT.

This clonotype has more than one count but fewer than ten. The J gene is TRBJ2-2, the V gene TRBV28; possibly TRBD1 for D (6 bases). V was pared by 2 bases and J by 0 bases, with 13 bases between. Germline V gives CDR1 MDHEN, CDR2 SYDVKM. CDR3 length: 17 amino acids. As DNA, the CDR3 is TGTGCCAGCAGTTTAACCTTCGGGACAACGAACACCGGGGAGCTGTTTTTT. It yields the protein CASSLTFGTTNTGELFF.

The chain couples TRBV5-6 to TRBJ1-1; D call uncertain. Germline V lookup: CDR1 SGHDT, CDR2 YYEEEE. The CDR3 extends over 13 amino acids. Trimming took off 2 bases at V and 4 bases at J, with 9 bases between the two ends. CDR3 in DNA: TGTGCCAGCAGCTTCCAGCCAGGCACTGAAGCTTTCTTT. This translates into CASSFQPGTEAFF.

This chain connects TRBV10-3 to TRBJ1-1; 7 bases line up with TRBD1. CDR1 is ENHRY and CDR2 is SYGVKD in the germline V gene. The CDR3 is 14 amino acids. The J segment lost 0 bases and the V segment lost 6 bases, leaving 4 bases of the junction unmatched. The CDR3 loop reads CAIRPTGMNTEAFF. In DNA, the CDR3 is TGTGCCATCAGACCGACAGGGATGAACACTGAAGCTTTCTTT.

This clonotype was counted a single time. The chain employs TRBV19 and TRBJ2-6; D ambiguous. The germline V gene encodes CDR1 LNHDA and CDR2 SQIVND (reference sequence). V gave up 10 bases and J gave up 1 base, with 11 bases separating them. The CDR3 sequence is 14 residues long. DNA for the CDR3: TGTGCCACCATGACCGGTTCTGGGGCCAACGTCCTGACTTTC. Translation: CATMTGSGANVLTF.

This clonotype has just a few counts. The rearrangement uses TRBV12-3 or TRBV12-4 and TRBJ2-1, with 12 positions matching TRBD2. Unmatched junction bases numbered 5, after V lost 5 bases and J lost 3 bases. The CDR3 contains 16 residues. The chain's CDR3 is CASSPRLAGVYNEQFF. The CDR3 nucleotides are TGTGCCAGCAGTCCCCGACTAGCGGGAGTCTACAATGAGCAGTTCTTC.

This clonotype was counted ten times or more. The CDR3 protein is CASSPTVTNVGEQYF. The CDR3 nucleotides read TGTGCCAGCAGCCCAACGGTAACAAATGTGGGGGAGCAGTACTTC. The chain employs TRBV3-1 and TRBJ2-7; D is ambiguous. V was cut by 4 bases and J by 7 bases, with 20 bases left in between. CDR3 length: 15 amino acids. In germline, CDR1 is LGHDT, CDR2 YNNKEL (reference sequence).

This clonotype was seen many times. The chain uses TRBV18 and TRBJ2-3; TRBD1 agrees at 7 bases. There are 15 residues in the CDR3. The germline gives CDR1 KGHSH, CDR2 LQKENI. V dropped 4 bases and J dropped 2; count of bases not matched to a gene: 6. The CDR3 bases are TGTGCCAGCTCACGTGGGACAGATTACACAGATACGCAGTATTTT. As protein: CASSRGTDYTDTQYF.

The chain joins TRBV7-8 to TRBJ1-4; tentatively, D is TRBD1 (5 bases). Germline V gene lookup returns CDR1 SGHVS and CDR2 FQNEAQ. Trimming removed 5 bases from V and 0 bases from J, with 16 bases in between. The CDR3 runs to 17 residues. The CDR3 loop is CASSPRVRVPTNEKLFF. DNA of the CDR3: TGTGCCAGCAGCCCCAGGGTCCGGGTTCCAACTAATGAAAAACTGTTTTTT.